The 26 T cell receptor beta chains below were found in one sample sequenced in a study of blood T cell repertoires in COVID-19. Profiled with immunoSEQ multiplex PCR; TCRdb holds only in-frame clones, not every one. In the table there are 98,000 or so clones, around 84% of which are singletons. Sequences were obtained from peripheral blood. The receptors shown here come from a man aged 55 to 69 with acute or convalescent COVID-19.

The chain combines TRBV27 with TRBJ2-1; 8 nucleotides agree with TRBD2. Trimming cost V 5 bases and J 6 bases; bases outside gene matches: 6. Germline CDR1 reads MNHEY; CDR2 reads SMNVEV (reference sequence). The CDR3 runs to 14 residues. The chain's CDR3 is CASSRSGIFNEQFF. The CDR3, as DNA: TGTGCCAGCAGTCGTAGCGGGATCTTCAATGAGCAGTTCTTC.

This clone was detected a few times. J is TRBJ2-1 and V is TRBV7-8, with 7 bases matching TRBD1. The CDR3 sequence is 18 residues long. The junction had 15 bases not matched to a gene; V was cut back by 5 bases and J by 2 bases. Germline V gene sequence: CDR1 SGHVS, CDR2 FQNEAQ. The chain's CDR3 is CASSRLTGQALTYNEQFF. In DNA, the CDR3 is TGTGCCAGCAGCCGGCTGACCGGACAGGCTTTGACCTACAATGAGCAGTTCTTC.

As DNA, the CDR3 is TGTGCCAGTAATGAAATATTCGTAGAATTCTCTGGGGCCAACGTCCTGACTTTC. As protein: CASNEIFVEFSGANVLTF. The V and J genes are TRBV19 and TRBJ2-6; no clear D gene. Germline-derived CDR1 and CDR2 are LNHDA and SQIVND (reference sequence). The V end was cut by 7 bases, the J end by 0 bases, with 19 bases between. The CDR3 runs 18 residues.

The J gene is TRBJ1-3, the V gene TRBV24-1; tentatively, D is TRBD1 (6 bases). The CDR3 is 15 amino acids. V dropped 4 bases and J dropped 0 bases, with 9 bases sitting between them. Germline CDR1 reads KGHDR; CDR2 reads SFDVKD. The CDR3 nucleotides are TGTGCCACCAGTGACGGGGGGCTCTCTGGAAACACCATATATTTT. This encodes CATSDGGLSGNTIYF.

The chain couples TRBV29-1 to TRBJ2-3; 7 bases are a match to TRBD1. The CDR3 extends over 16 amino acids. Germline-derived CDR1 and CDR2 are SQVTM and ANQGSEA. J lost 6 bases, V lost 4 bases, and 16 bases had no gene match. CDR3 DNA: TGCAGCGTTGTTGTTTGGAAGGGGGCCCCCCTCGATACGCAGTATTTT. Translated: CSVVVWKGAPLDTQYF.

This clone was observed a single time. V gene TRBV2 combines with J gene TRBJ2-2, with unresolved D. V lost 7 bases and J lost 5, with 17 bases in between. This CDR3 has 15 amino acids. CDR1 is SNHLY, CDR2 FYNNEI, per germline. For the CDR3, the DNA is TGTGCCAGCATAGGCGGCAGCTTTATGACCGGGGAGCTGTTTTTT. Its translation: CASIGGSFMTGELFF.

V and J are TRBV6-1 and TRBJ2-7, with 9 bases identical to TRBD1. The CDR3 extends over 16 amino acids. Germline trimming cut 6 bases from V and 4 bases from J; bases unmatched to any gene: 13. Germline loops: CDR1 MNHNS, CDR2 SASEGT. CDR3 loop: CASSEQGATGGYEQYF. The CDR3 DNA is TGTGCCAGCAGCGAACAGGGGGCGACGGGAGGATACGAGCAGTACTTC.

This chain connects TRBV6-6 to TRBJ1-1, with a possible D match to TRBD1 (5 bases). Trimming cost V 10 bases and J 7 bases, with 13 bases left between them. Germline V gene lookup returns CDR1 MNHNY and CDR2 SVGAGI (reference sequence). The length of the CDR3 is 11 residues. In DNA, the CDR3 is TGTGCCATTTCGACAGCGGGTGAAGCTTTCTTT. It specifies CAISTAGEAFF.

The genes are TRBV4-2 and TRBJ2-3, with TRBD2 matching over 12 bases. V gave up 4 bases and J gave up 2 bases; unmatched junction bases: 25. CDR1 LGHNA and CDR2 YNFKEQ come from the germline V gene. The CDR3 is made up of 23 amino acids. In DNA form, the CDR3 reads TGTGCCAGCAGCCCCAAAATCAAGGGAGGGAGCACAGGACTAGCGGGACCCACAGATACGCAGTATTTT. Translation gives CASSPKIKGGSTGLAGPTDTQYF.

The V and J genes are TRBV9 and TRBJ1-1; unclear D gene. This CDR3 contains 15 residues. The V end was cut by 3 bases, the J end by 4 bases, with 16 bases between. From germline, CDR1 is SGDLS and CDR2 YYNGEE. The DNA for the CDR3 is TGTGCCAGCAGCGCCGCCCTACAGCAATCCACTGAAGCTTTCTTT. Amino acids: CASSAALQQSTEAFF.

This chain joins TRBV19 and TRBJ2-2, with 8 bases identical to TRBD2. Looked up from germline, CDR1 is LNHDA and CDR2 is SQIVND (reference sequence). V was pared by 3 bases and J by 4 bases, with 7 bases of the junction left unmatched. The CDR3 runs 16 residues. The CDR3, as DNA: TGTGCCAGTAGTATTCCTAGCGGGCGTGTCACCGGGGAGCTGTTTTTT. Amino acid sequence: CASSIPSGRVTGELFF.

The chain combines TRBV14 with TRBJ2-7; 13 bases fit TRBD2. CDR1 SGHDN and CDR2 FVKESK come from the germline V gene. There are 16 residues in the CDR3. The trim removed 4 bases at V and 6 bases at J, leaving 9 bases unmatched. CDR3 region: CASSLGLAGRGGEQYF. As DNA, the CDR3 is TGTGCCAGCAGCCTGGGACTAGCGGGGAGAGGAGGCGAGCAGTACTTC.

The chain is built from TRBV18 and TRBJ2-7; TRBD2 agrees at 7 bases. Germline V lookup: CDR1 KGHSH, CDR2 LQKENI. There are 16 residues in the CDR3. After removal of 6 bases from V and 3 bases from J, the junction contained 14 bases not matched to a gene. The DNA of the CDR3 is TGTGCCAGCTCGCTTGGGCGCGGGAGTCACCTCTACGAGCAGTACGTC. Translation: CASSLGRGSHLYEQYV.

The chain uses TRBV27 and TRBJ2-1; 7 nucleotides agree with TRBD1. The CDR3 totals 16 residues. With 5 bases clipped from V and 5 bases from J, the junction kept 12 bases outside the gene matches. CDR1 and CDR2 (germline): MNHEY, SMNVEV (reference sequence). CDR3 bases: TGTGCCAGCAGTCTTACCGGGACAGCGAAAAACAATGAGCAGTTCTTC. Its translation: CASSLTGTAKNNEQFF.

V usage is TRBV6-2 or TRBV6-3 and J usage is TRBJ2-2; 11 bases fit TRBD2. Germline CDR1 and CDR2: MNHEY and SVGEGT. This CDR3 region has 18 residues. V lost 0 bases and J lost 5; bases outside the gene matches: 8. DNA of the CDR3: TGTGCCAGCAGTTACTCGTGGAAGGGACTAGCGGAGACCGGGGAGCTGTTTTTT. It yields the protein CASSYSWKGLAETGELFF.

A single count supports this clone. The V call is TRBV24-1, the J call TRBJ2-2, with 7 bases identical to TRBD2. The CDR3 is 19 residues long. CDR1 and CDR2 from the germline V gene are KGHDR and SFDVKD. J gave up 4 bases and V 5 bases, and 18 bases lay outside the gene matches. The DNA of the CDR3 is TGTGCCACCAGTGGTTTTACGCTAAAGGGCGGGAGAGGCACCGGGGAGCTGTTTTTT. The encoded protein is CATSGFTLKGGRGTGELFF.

This clone was recorded only once. The chain has TRBV28 and TRBJ1-1; 9 nucleotides line up with TRBD1. CDR1 MDHEN and CDR2 SYDVKM come from the germline V gene. J gave up 6 bases and V 6 bases, and 14 bases lay outside the gene matches. This CDR3 is 16 amino acids long. DNA of the CDR3: TGTGCCAGCAGCCCAGGGGGGACAGGGAGTTGGGCTGAAGCTTTCTTT. Amino acid sequence: CASSPGGTGSWAEAFF. Supplemented by reference TRBV28 and TRBJ1-1, the full variable domain reads DVKVTQSSRYLVKRTGEKVFLECVQDMDHENMFWYRQDPGLGLRLIYFSYDVKMKEKGDIPEGYSVSREKKERFSLILESASTNQTSMYLCASSPGGTGSWAEAFFGQGTRLTVV.

V is TRBV2 and J is TRBJ1-4, with TRBD1 as a possible D gene (5 bases). With 6 bases removed from V and 5 bases from J, the gap between germline ends came to 10 bases. The CDR3 extends over 13 amino acids. CDR1 is SNHLY and CDR2 is FYNNEI in the germline V gene. CDR3 sequence reads: CASRGLINEKLFF. The CDR3 bases are TGTGCCAGCAGGGGGCTGATCAATGAAAAACTGTTTTTT.

The chain joins TRBV3-1 (or the pseudogene TRBV3-2) to TRBJ1-6; 9 nucleotides line up with TRBD1. Germline assignment: CDR1 LGHDT and CDR2 YNNKEL (reference sequence). The junction had 2 bases not matched to a gene; V was cut back by 4 bases and J by 7 bases. The CDR3 is 14 amino acids. The CDR3 loop reads CASSPGTGNSPLHF. CDR3 DNA sequence: TGTGCCAGCAGCCCCGGGACAGGGAATTCACCCCTCCACTTT.

The chain recombines TRBV28 with TRBJ2-7; D uncertain. Germline lookup yields CDR1 MDHEN and CDR2 SYDVKM. CDR3 size: 13 residues. V dropped 4 bases and J dropped 7 bases, with 14 bases sitting between them. The CDR3 loop is CASSSTYSGEQYF. The DNA for the CDR3 is TGTGCCAGCAGTTCGACCTACTCCGGGGAGCAGTACTTC.

This sequence joins TRBV6-2 or TRBV6-3 and TRBJ2-3, with 11 bases fitting TRBD2. Germline V gene data show CDR1 as MNHEY and CDR2 as SVGEGT. The CDR3 sequence is 16 residues long. V was pared by 5 bases and J by 4 bases, with 8 bases of the junction left unmatched. The CDR3 DNA sequence: TGTGCCAGCAGTCCGTCTTTAGCGGGAGGGCCAGATACGCAGTATTTT. Translation gives CASSPSLAGGPDTQYF.

The chain uses TRBV5-1 and TRBJ2-2; TRBD1 might be the D (5 bases). The CDR3 length is 15 residues. Germline V lookup: CDR1 SGHRS, CDR2 YFSETQ. The V and J ends lost 1 base and 4 bases respectively, with 11 bases between them. CDR3 protein: CASSLYGASTGELFF. The CDR3 bases are TGCGCCAGCAGCTTGTATGGGGCATCCACCGGGGAGCTGTTTTTT.

This chain links TRBV5-1 with TRBJ2-1; TRBD2 matches 14 bases. Trimming removed 4 bases from V and 9 bases from J; junction bases left unmatched: 12. The germline V gene has CDR1 SGHRS and CDR2 YFSETQ. The length of the CDR3 is 17 residues. The CDR3 loop is CASSPGTSGSNFGEQFF. The CDR3 DNA reads as TGCGCCAGCAGCCCGGGGACTAGCGGGAGTAATTTCGGTGAGCAGTTCTTC.

This clone was observed a few times. V usage is TRBV7-6 and J usage is TRBJ1-5; possibly TRBD1 for D (6 bases). The germline gives CDR1 SGHVS, CDR2 FNYEAQ. The CDR3 has 14 amino acids. Trimming removed 6 bases at V and 5 bases at J, with 14 bases between. This CDR3 reads CASRGAGVDQPQHF. The CDR3 DNA follows: TGTGCCAGCAGGGGGGCAGGGGTCGATCAGCCCCAGCATTTT.

The chain joins TRBV28 to TRBJ2-5; 8 bases agree with TRBD2. The CDR3 covers 14 residues. With 3 bases clipped from V and 10 bases from J, the junction kept 10 bases outside the gene matches. The germline gives CDR1 MDHEN, CDR2 SYDVKM. The CDR3 nucleotides read TGTGCCAGCAGTTTCAGCGGGCTCGGGGGGGACCAGTACTTC. The encoded protein is CASSFSGLGGDQYF.

The V and J genes are TRBV9 and TRBJ1-1, with TRBD1 matching over 9 bases. This CDR3 contains 15 residues. Per the germline V gene, CDR1 is SGDLS and CDR2 is YYNGEE. V lost 4 bases to trimming and J lost 1 base; unmatched junction nucleotides: 5. CDR3 nucleotides: TGTGCCAGCAGCACAAGGGACAGGGAGAACACTGAAGCTTTCTTT. It is translated as CASSTRDRENTEAFF. The full variable domain, rest sourced from reference TRBV9 and TRBJ1-1, is DSGVTQTPKHLITATGQRVTLRCSPRSGDLSVYWYQQSLDQGLQFLIQYYNGEERAKGNILERFSAQQFPDLHSELNLSSLELGDSALYFCASSTRDRENTEAFFGQGTRLTVV.